The text below deals with one TCR beta chain. The antigen it binds to is not known. No much larger clone exists at a distance of one base, and base qualities are not known. Receptor libraries were prepared by the immunoSEQ multiplex PCR assay. The table was pulled from immuneACCESS by TCRdb, which kept in-frame rearrangements only. Such tables lose some clones; where checked, under half of the loss comes from unresolved V genes, and the rest has no known cause. This sample holds around 120,000 clones; 75% to 80% were observed only once. The ten largest account for approximately 5.2% of the sample. The record originates from a study of radiotherapy plus CTLA-4 blockade in lung cancer (dated by TCRdb to 2016 to 2018). Regarding the complete study: Objective responses were observed in approximately 17% of enrolled patients, and disease control was achieved in approximately 32%.

The investigation overall reported the following: Early dynamic changes in blood T cell clones, together with increased serum interferon-beta after radiation, were reported as the strongest predictors of response. After treatment with radiotherapy and ipilimumab, TCR clones that originated in tumors expanded in peripheral blood.

CDR1 MNHEY and CDR2 SVGAGI were looked up in the germline V gene. Here V drops 5 bases and J drops 0 bases, and the junction holds 3 bases not matched to any gene. The CDR3 sequence holds 15 residues, the cysteine and phenylalanine included. Of the read, only the CDR3 DNA is kept; its 45 bases are in frame from base 1. The study tested focal radiation therapy combined with CTLA-4 blockade (ipilimumab) in patients with chemo-refractory metastatic non-small-cell lung cancer. The receptor comes from a human donor with non-small cell lung cancer who had a partial response to radiotherapy plus ipilimumab. The sequenced sample was peripheral blood, obtained from a patient treated with radiotherapy plus ipilimumab. The sequence is built from TRBV6-5 and TRBJ2-3; the central 9 bases match TRBD2. The nucleotide sequence reads TGTGCCAGCAGTACTAGCGGGTGGAGCACAGATACGCAGTATTTT. Its amino acids are CASSTSGWSTDTQYF.